This T cell receptor (beta chain) is from a study of blood T cells in healthy people across ages. Study-level results: Estimates drawn from one million T cells were deemed to understate diversity. Donor CMV status, an unknown factor, possibly confounded changes in expanded clonotypes. Naive CD4+ cell counts and diversity both ran higher in long-lived than in aged donors.

Between the trimmed V and J ends, which lost 0 bases and 4 bases, there was a span of 7 bases. The length of the CDR3 is 15 residues. The V gene's germline CDR1 is SGHTA and CDR2 FQGNSA. The authors ran a second PCR of 7 to 11 cycles using a sample-barcoded 5' primer and a J-beta primer mix. The authors tagged each cDNA molecule using a template-switch adaptor with 12 random nucleotides. TCRdb processed the 5' RACE reads anew with MiXCR; each CDR3 protein has one entry. Of about 680,000 distinct CDR3 sequences detected, around 49% appear once; the ten largest clones hold about a third. Notes on this clonotype: The antigen remains undetermined.

The source is a woman aged 55-75 years in good health. Specimen: blood. The chain has TRBV7-2 and TRBJ1-6; D is undetermined. The CDR3 DNA reads as TGTGCCAGCAGCTTAGCGTTTCAGTATAATTCACCCCTCCACTTT. It is translated as CASSLAFQYNSPLHF.